This T cell receptor beta chain comes out of a study of blood T cell repertoires in COVID-19. On the study more broadly: The United States, Italy and Spain supplied acute and convalescent COVID-19 samples. T cells, B-cell-depleted T cells, or PBMCs supplied cDNA or gDNA.

Germline CDR1 is SGDLS and CDR2 is YYNGEE. CDR3 length: 13 amino acids. The V gene lost 0 bases and the J gene lost 6 bases, with 10 bases spanning the gap. Original processing notes: Researchers report that nucleated cell counts were estimated from reference gene primer amplification. Produced via immunoSEQ multiplex PCR; TCRdb's table is partial and in-frame only. The V and J calls and the clone size are those of that table, but D and trimming were determined from the DNA. The sample has around 370,000 clones, 88% seen once. Followed longitudinally, the Seattle patients had been enrolled during active infection. The sample holds one count of this clone.

The V and J genes are TRBV9 and TRBJ2-7; possible D gene TRBD1, 5 bases. The sequence came from a woman aged 70-85 years with COVID-19, enrolled during active disease. The sequencing input was peripheral blood. The CDR3 bases are TGTGCCAGCAGCGTAGGTGGACAAGGCGAGCAGTACTTC. It is translated as CASSVGGQGEQYF.